This T cell receptor (beta chain) is from a study of lymphopenia after photon versus proton radiotherapy. Study outcomes and limitations: After the lymphocyte nadir, photon-treated repertoires showed oligoclonal expansion, especially of CD8+ Temra cells.

This CDR3 contains 14 residues. In germline, CDR1 is LNHNV, CDR2 YYDKDF (reference sequence). V was clipped by 0 bases and J by 7 bases, with 13 bases between them. As regards this clone: Its antigen remains unknown.

TCRdb keeps only in-frame clones here, not all; method: immunoSEQ multiplex PCR. The sample has some 55,000 clones, 80% to 90% seen once. The sequencing used peripheral blood, collected from a patient treated with photon-based radiotherapy. The chain uses TRBV15 and TRBJ2-7; D ambiguous. The source is a man aged 50-60 years with gastric cancer. This chain's CDR3 is CATSRDYGPGEQYF. CDR3 sequence (DNA): TGTGCCACCAGCAGAGATTATGGGCCCGGGGAGCAGTACTTC.